Listed here is a single TCR beta chain. Its antigen remains unidentified. Assay used: immunoSEQ multiplex PCR; TCRdb lists only in-frame clones, some missing. The sample yields about 2.1 million clones, around 95% seen once. Naive CD8 cells lacked CD45RO and underwent positive selection for CCR7, leaving out terminally differentiated effector memory CD45RA+ cells. Caucasian adults residing in Nashville, Tennessee made up all the donors. This entry comes from a study of shared clonotypes between healthy human individuals. Study background: The cohort comprised a couple of women and a few men. Their ages spanned 18 to 49 years.

The study's findings and limits: Generation probabilities were higher for clonotypes shared across all four sorted-subset donors than for unshared ones. Estimated richness was generally greater in naive than memory subsets.

The source material was naive CD8+ T cells from PBMCs. The TCR comes from a young man in good health. Some clones in this sample may be carry-over from other donors' samples.

The CDR3 sequence: CASSQARRTGYSNQPQHF. The CDR3 region has the DNA TGCGCCAGCAGCCAAGCTCGCCGGACAGGCTATAGCAATCAGCCCCAGCATTTT. V gene TRBV4-1 combines with J gene TRBJ1-5; 7 bases match TRBD1. Germline trimming cut 1 base from V and 0 bases from J; bases unmatched to any gene: 9. CDR1 and CDR2 from the germline V gene are MGHRA and YSYEKL. The CDR3 spans 18 residues.